This T cell receptor beta chain was observed in a study of tumor and adjacent non-tumor tissue in lung cancer. At the level of the study: There were about 12 adenocarcinoma, 2 squamous cell carcinoma and 1 small cell lung cancer cases. Points from the study as a whole: Shorter survival was associated with higher TCR diversity in tumors.

To note about this clonotype: The antigen is unknown. This may be a read error, as it is one base from a much larger clone.

RNA was extracted from bulk tissue without any cell sorting. CDR3 length: 15 residues. Germline assignment: CDR1 SQVTM and CDR2 ANQGSEA. V was clipped by 8 bases and J by 5 bases, with 24 bases between them. A modified ARM-PCR protocol with three rounds of nested PCR amplified TCRbeta. MiXCR, applied by TCRdb to the multiplex PCR reads, yields one record per CDR3 protein. The sample consists of under 100,000 distinct CDR3 sequences, roughly three fifths of them appearing once. The chain couples TRBV29-1 to TRBJ2-5, with no clear D. The sequenced material came from lung tumor tissue. The clonotype was recovered from a man between 65 and 85 years old with non-small cell lung cancer. In DNA, the CDR3 is TGCAGCCCGCAGTTTTTTGCAGTCGGTGTGGAGACCCAGTACTTC. Protein: CSPQFFAVGVETQYF.